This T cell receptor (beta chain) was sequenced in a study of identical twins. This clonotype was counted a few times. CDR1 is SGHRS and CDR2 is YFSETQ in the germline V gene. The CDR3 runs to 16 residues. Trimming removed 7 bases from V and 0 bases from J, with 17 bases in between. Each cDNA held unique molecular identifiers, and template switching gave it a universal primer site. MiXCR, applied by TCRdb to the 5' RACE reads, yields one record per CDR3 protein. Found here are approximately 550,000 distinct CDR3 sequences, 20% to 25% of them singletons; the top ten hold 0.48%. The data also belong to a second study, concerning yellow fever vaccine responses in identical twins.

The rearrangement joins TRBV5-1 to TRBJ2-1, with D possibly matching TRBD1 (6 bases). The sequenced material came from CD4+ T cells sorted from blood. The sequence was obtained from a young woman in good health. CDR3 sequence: CASGFGGSSSYNEQFF. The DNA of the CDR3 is TGCGCCAGCGGTTTTGGGGGCTCCAGCTCCTACAATGAGCAGTTCTTC.